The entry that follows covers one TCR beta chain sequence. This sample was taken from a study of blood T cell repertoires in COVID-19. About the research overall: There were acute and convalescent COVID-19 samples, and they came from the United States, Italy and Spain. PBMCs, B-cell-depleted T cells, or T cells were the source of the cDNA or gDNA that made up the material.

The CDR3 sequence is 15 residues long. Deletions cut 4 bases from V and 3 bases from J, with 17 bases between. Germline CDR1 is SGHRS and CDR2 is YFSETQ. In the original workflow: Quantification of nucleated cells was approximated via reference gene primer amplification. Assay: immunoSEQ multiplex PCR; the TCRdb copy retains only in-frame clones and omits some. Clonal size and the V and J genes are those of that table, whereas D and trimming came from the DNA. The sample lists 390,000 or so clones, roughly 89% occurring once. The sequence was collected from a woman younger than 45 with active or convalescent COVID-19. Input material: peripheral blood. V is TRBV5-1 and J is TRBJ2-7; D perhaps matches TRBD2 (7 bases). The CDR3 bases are TGCGCCAGCAGCCCGGTGGGGGGAGGGGGCTACGAGCAGTACTTC. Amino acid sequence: CASSPVGGGGYEQYF. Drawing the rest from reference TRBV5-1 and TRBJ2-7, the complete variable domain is KAGVTQTPRYLIKTRGQQVTLSCSPISGHRSVSWYQQTPGQGLQFLFEYFSETQRNKGNFPGRFSGRQFSNSRSEMNVSTLELGDSALYLCASSPVGGGGYEQYFGPGTRLTVT.